These T cell receptor beta chains were read from a single sample in a study of control samples from healthy donors and cancer patients. Only in-frame clones appear in the TCRdb table, and some are missing; sequencing was by immunoSEQ multiplex PCR. The sample gives about 85,000 clones, roughly 89% of which show up once; 4.5% to 7% is in the top ten. The sequencing input was blood. These receptors all stem from a man between 50 and 59 years old in good health. Both conserved end residues are part of each CDR3. Fields, in order: clone size, J gene, D gene, V gene, CDR3 DNA, CDR3 protein. The D gene is left open where the match is weak. The listing skips clone size in some rows; elsewhere it reads once, few, many or a size class.

>.|TRBJ2-3|TRBD1|TRBV5-4
TGTGCCAGCAGATTCGGGACAGGCCGCACAGATACGCAGTATTTT
CASRFGTGRTDTQYF
>.|TRBJ1-2|.|TRBV19
TGTGCCAGTAGGACGACGGTTGCTAACTATGGCTACACCTTC
CASRTTVANYGYTF
>.|TRBJ2-7|.|TRBV12-3/TRBV12-4
TGTGCCAGCAGTTTAAACAGGGTGTACGAGCAGTACTTC
CASSLNRVYEQYF
>.|TRBJ1-2|.|TRBV18
TGTGCCAGCTCACTCACCCTCAGGGATCAAAATGGCTACACCTTC
CASSLTLRDQNGYTF
>once|TRBJ2-1|.|TRBV27
TGTGCCAGCAGTAGGGGAGAGTACAATGAGCAGTTCTTC
CASSRGEYNEQFF
>.|TRBJ1-6|.|TRBV19
TGTGCCAGTAGTCCCCGGTCTGGTAGGGGTTCACCCCTCCACTTT
CASSPRSGRGSPLHF
>few|TRBJ1-2|.|TRBV12-3/TRBV12-4
TGTGCCAGCAGTTTCGGAGGGAATGGCTACACCTTC
CASSFGGNGYTF
>.|TRBJ2-3|.|TRBV15
TGTGCCACCAGCAGAGATAGGCCTCCAGATACGCAGTATTTT
CATSRDRPPDTQYF
>.|TRBJ2-7|TRBD1|TRBV19
TGTGCCAGTAGTCTCCGGGACAGGGACGAGCAGTACTTC
CASSLRDRDEQYF
>.|TRBJ1-5|.|TRBV15
TGTGCCACCAGCAGAGATTTAGGCAGGGAAGAGCCCCAGCATTTT
CATSRDLGREEPQHF
>.|TRBJ2-3|TRBD2|TRBV14
TGTGCCAGCAGCCAAGATCGGTCTAGCGGGGCTGTCACAGATACGCAGTATTTT
CASSQDRSSGAVTDTQYF
>.|TRBJ1-4|.|TRBV19
TGTGCCAGTGCCTCACAAGGTGGAACTAATGAAAAACTGTTTTTT
CASASQGGTNEKLFF
>.|TRBJ1-6|.|TRBV7-3
TGTGCCAGCAGCTCCTCGGGGGCGTCTAATTCACCCCTCCACTTT
CASSSSGASNSPLHF
>.|TRBJ2-1|.|TRBV14
TGTGCCAGCAGCCAAGAGGGTTTACTAGGCGATGAGCAGTTCTTC
CASSQEGLLGDEQFF
>.|TRBJ1-6|.|TRBV27
TGTGCCAGCAGATTCAGGACAGCTTATAATTCACCCCTCCACTTT
CASRFRTAYNSPLHF
>.|TRBJ1-1|TRBD1|TRBV18
TGTGCCAGCTCGGGGGACAGGATCTCTGAAGCTTTCTTT
CASSGDRISEAFF
>.|TRBJ1-2|.|TRBV18
TGTGCCAGCTCACCACGCGGGGATGACTATGGCTACACCTTC
CASSPRGDDYGYTF
>.|TRBJ2-2|.|TRBV19
TGTGCCAGTAGTAGTCAGATGAACACCGGGGAGCTGTTTTTT
CASSSQMNTGELFF
>.|TRBJ2-3|TRBD2|TRBV10-2
TGCGCCAGCAGTGGTCTAGGACTAGCAGATACGCAGTATTTT
CASSGLGLADTQYF
>.|TRBJ2-1|TRBD1|TRBV18
TGTGCCACTGCAGACAGGGGCACCTACAATGAGCAGTTCTTC
CATADRGTYNEQFF